The source of this T cell receptor beta chain is a study of blood T cell repertoires in COVID-19. Turning to the study itself: Samples came from the United States, Italy and Spain, spanning acute and convalescent COVID-19. T cells, B-cell-depleted T cells, or PBMCs provided the cDNA or gDNA that served as material.

In the original workflow: Amplification from reference gene primers served as the basis for estimated nucleated cell counts. Generated by immunoSEQ multiplex PCR, the TCRdb table keeps only in-frame clones and is missing some. V and J calls and clone size are given by that table; D and trimming were obtained from the DNA. The sample yields around 87,000 clones, roughly 90% seen once. Trimming removed 4 bases from V and 9 bases from J; junction bases left unmatched: 6. Germline V lookup: CDR1 SGHDN, CDR2 FVKESK. CDR3 length: 14 amino acids. The source material was peripheral blood. This sequence was found in a human donor with active COVID-19. The donor label of this sample is uncertain. The chain couples TRBV14 to TRBJ1-6, with 7 bases that match TRBD1. The CDR3 DNA sequence: TGTGCCAGCAGCCCGACAGGGTTGGGTTCACCCCTCCACTTT. Protein: CASSPTGLGSPLHF.